This T cell receptor beta chain was recorded in a study of T cell responses to AZD1222 COVID-19 vaccine listed by TCRdb under 2021. With respect to the entire study: Because spike-specific TCR depth and breadth did not differ between the two schedules, AZD1222 recipients who got a second dose at roughly 4 weeks were pooled with those who got a second dose at roughly 12 weeks. A total of 233 trial participants underwent TCR sequencing, of whom 200 to 220 received two doses of AZD1222 and around 26 received two doses of the MenACWY control vaccine. Trial participants were enrolled by age into 18-55, 56-69 and 70-plus year subgroups, with about 150, 28 and 57 TCR-sequenced participants respectively.

The paper as a whole reports these results and caveats: Because no day 14 peak-response samples were available, the repertoires could be characterized only after the peak T cell response. A significant rise in spike-specific TCR breadth and depth was observed after two AZD1222 doses relative to day 0 and relative to MenACWY recipients. Conclusions about previously exposed vaccinees were limited because only six or seven AZD1222 recipients were SARS-CoV-2 seropositive at baseline. Participants were mostly white British, with more females than males. The authors suggested clonal diversity may have been underestimated. In the small 56-69-year group, the increase in depth fell short of significance, most likely because of low power. Reportedly, close to half of the unique spike-specific TCRs recognized epitopes lying outside the regions that are mutated in the B.1.351 and B.1.1.7 variants. The whole spike protein was spanned by vaccine-associated CD4 TCRs, and dominant responses were seen in regions 160-218 and 743-854.

Inclusive of the bounding cysteine and phenylalanine, the CDR3 is 12 residues long. Just the 36-base CDR3 DNA is kept, in frame starting at base 1. V and J are truncated by 8 bases and 2 bases respectively, leaving an intervening sequence of 7 bases. Via the germline V gene, CDR1 is SNHLY and CDR2 FYNNEI. With respect to this clone: Its specific antigen is unknown. Per-base qualities were not stored, and no clone one base away is much larger.

The time point label corresponds to: baseline before first vaccination. Vaccinee samples came from UK trials COV001 and COV002, including a single-blind randomized controlled phase 2/3 trial of AZD1222 (ChAdOx1 nCoV-19) in healthy adults. For TCRbeta chain sequencing, PBMC samples from trial participants were taken at day 0 and at day 28 after the second dose. The CDR3 regions of human TCRbeta chains were analyzed by immunosequencing. Turning to the authors' computational methods: TCRs in the repertoires were matched against a reference library of SARS-CoV-2-specific TCRs that had been generated with the MIRA antigen-specificity platform. Breadth was defined as the fraction of unique TCRs that were SARS-CoV-2-associated. Depth was defined as the fraction of total T cells that were SARS-CoV-2-associated. Each spike-specific TCR was assigned to its reactive spike region and to a CD4 or CD8 class using the MIRA data. Log10-transformed breadth and depth values were compared by one-way ANOVA with Sidak's multiple comparisons tests. As stored in TCRdb, this immuneACCESS dataset retains in-frame rearrangements with V and J assigned. A fraction of the clones does not appear; measured against another copy, unresolved V genes explain less than half of the discrepancy, and the remainder lacks a known reason. The V and J calls and clone size were taken over from that table, and D and trimming were inferred from the DNA. For this sample the table gives 130,000 to 150,000 clones, of which around 88% were detected only once. The ten most abundant clones make up over 12% of the sample.

Source: peripheral blood, taken on day 0 of AZD1222 vaccination. This TCR came from an adult in good health. The rearrangement combines TRBV2 with TRBJ1-5; TRBD1 is perhaps the D gene, given 6 matching bases. The CDR3 loop reads CASEGGNQPQHF. The bases read TGTGCCAGCGAGGGGGGCAATCAGCCCCAGCATTTT.